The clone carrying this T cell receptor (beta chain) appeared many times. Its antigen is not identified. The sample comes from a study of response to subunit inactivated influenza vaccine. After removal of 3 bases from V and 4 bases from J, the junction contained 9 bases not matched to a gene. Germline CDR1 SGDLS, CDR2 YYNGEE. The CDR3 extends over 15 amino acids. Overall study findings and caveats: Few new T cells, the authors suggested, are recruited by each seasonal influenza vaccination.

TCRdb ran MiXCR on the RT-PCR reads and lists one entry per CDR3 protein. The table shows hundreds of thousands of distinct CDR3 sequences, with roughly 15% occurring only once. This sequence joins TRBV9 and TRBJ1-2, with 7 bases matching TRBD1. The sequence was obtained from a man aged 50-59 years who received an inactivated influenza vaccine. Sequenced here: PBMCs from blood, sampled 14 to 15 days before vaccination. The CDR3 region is CASSDTGAMGYGYTF. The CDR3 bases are TGTGCCAGCAGCGATACAGGGGCGATGGGCTATGGCTACACCTTC. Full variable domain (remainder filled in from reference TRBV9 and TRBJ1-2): DSGVTQTPKHLITATGQRVTLRCSPRSGDLSVYWYQQSLDQGLQFLIQYYNGEERAKGNILERFSAQQFPDLHSELNLSSLELGDSALYFCASSDTGAMGYGYTFGSGTRLTVV.